The following is a TCR beta chain sequence with its context. V lost 1 base to trimming and J lost 4 bases, with 7 bases between them. The CDR3 length is 13 residues. Per the germline V gene, CDR1 is SGHAT and CDR2 is FQNNGV. The sample belongs to a study of OX40 agonist ivuxolimab in advanced cancers. The wider study: At doses from 0.01 to 10 mg/kg, patients were given intravenous ivuxolimab every 2 weeks.

Patients with a history of autoimmune disease or on systemic immunosuppression were excluded. Here immunoSEQ multiplex PCR was the method, and the copy in TCRdb shows in-frame clones only, minus some. Found here are 35,000 to 55,000 clones, under 90% of them singletons; the top ten hold 10%. The sequenced sample was CD4+ or CD8+ T cells sorted from blood, obtained in a trial of the OX40 agonist ivuxolimab. The receptor was derived from an adult with an advanced solid tumor such as melanoma, head and neck, liver or kidney cancer. The rearrangement uses TRBV11-2 and TRBJ1-1; no firm D call. The CDR3 DNA sequence: TGTGCCAGCAGCTTAGGAGGTTTCACTGAAGCTTTCTTT. This encodes CASSLGGFTEAFF.